This T cell receptor (beta chain) originates from a study of blood T cell repertoires in COVID-19. In the study overall: The United States, Italy and Spain provided the acute and convalescent COVID-19 samples. In each case, the material was cDNA or gDNA derived from T cells, B-cell-depleted T cells, or PBMCs.

This CDR3 has 18 amino acids. CDR1 and CDR2 (germline): LNHDA, SQIVND (reference sequence). Between the trimmed V and J ends, which lost 3 bases and 1 base, there was a span of 19 bases. Original processing notes: Amplification with reference gene primers provided the estimates of nucleated cell counts. Generated by immunoSEQ multiplex PCR, the TCRdb table keeps only in-frame clones and is missing some. V and J calls and clone size are as listed in that table; D and trimming were resolved from the DNA. Here the sample spans about 90,000 clones, 75% to 95% being singletons. This clonotype was sampled from a human donor with active COVID-19. The donor label of this sample is uncertain. The chain uses TRBV19 and TRBJ1-3; weak D call: TRBD1 (5 bases). The source material was peripheral blood. The CDR3 nucleotides are TGTGCCAGTAGTATTGGCGTGGATCGGGGGAGTTCTGGAAACACCATATATTTT. This codes for CASSIGVDRGSSGNTIYF.